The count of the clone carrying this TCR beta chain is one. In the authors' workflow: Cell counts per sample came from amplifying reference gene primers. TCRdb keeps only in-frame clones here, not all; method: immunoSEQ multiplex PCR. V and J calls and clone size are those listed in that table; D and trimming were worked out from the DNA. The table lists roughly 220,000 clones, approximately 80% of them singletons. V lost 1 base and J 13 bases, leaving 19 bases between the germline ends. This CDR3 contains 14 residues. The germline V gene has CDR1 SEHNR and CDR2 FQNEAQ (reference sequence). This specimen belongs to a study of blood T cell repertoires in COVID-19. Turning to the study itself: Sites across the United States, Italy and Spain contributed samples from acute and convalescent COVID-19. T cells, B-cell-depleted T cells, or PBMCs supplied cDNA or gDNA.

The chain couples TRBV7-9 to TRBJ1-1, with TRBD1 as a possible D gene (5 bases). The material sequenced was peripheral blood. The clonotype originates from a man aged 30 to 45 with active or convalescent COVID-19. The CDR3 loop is CASSLEEDKQTYFF. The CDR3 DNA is TGTGCCAGCAGCTTAGAAGAGGACAAACAGACTTATTTCTTT.